These 20 T cell receptor beta chains share one sample of origin, sequenced in a study of Graves' ophthalmopathy and Graves' hyperthyroidism. The sequenced template was RNA, covering the TCR beta CDR3 region. RT-PCR in the first round used HTBI primers; a second-round multiplex PCR followed. Via MiXCR, TCRdb re-called the multiplex PCR reads, giving one row per CDR3 protein. Of 650,000 to 800,000 distinct CDR3 sequences detected, roughly 39% appear once; the ten largest clones hold over 2.5%. Sequenced sample: peripheral blood. Receptor source: an adult man with Graves' ophthalmopathy.

As regards this clonotype: This clone may be a read error of a much larger clone one base away. CDR3 nucleotides: TGTGCCAGCAGCTTGGCGCCTGGCTACACCTTC. Translation: CASSLAPGYTF. This sequence joins TRBV5-5 and TRBJ1-2; D uncertain. CDR1 is SGHKS, CDR2 YYEKEE, per germline (reference sequence). CDR3 size: 11 residues. V was cut by 0 bases and J by 7 bases, with 4 bases left in between.

This clonotype was observed many times. The V call is TRBV2, the J call TRBJ1-5; D perhaps matches TRBD1 (5 bases). The CDR3 is 14 amino acids. Germline lookup yields CDR1 SNHLY and CDR2 FYNNEI. V lost 6 bases, J lost 4 bases, and 13 bases lay in between. The CDR3 spells CASSGGDGNQPQHF. CDR3 nucleotide sequence: TGTGCCAGCAGCGGAGGGGACGGGAATCAGCCCCAGCATTTT.

The chain combines TRBV2 with TRBJ2-7; either TRBD1 or TRBD2 may fit D (5 bases each). CDR3 length: 15 amino acids. Germline CDR1 is SNHLY and CDR2 is FYNNEI. The CDR3 nucleotides read TGTGCTAGAGCCCCTCCCGGCAGGGACCTTGGCGAGCAGTACTTC. It codes for CARAPPGRDLGEQYF.

This clonotype has at least ten counts. An end of the junction differs from the germline gene, which may be a read error. The rearrangement joins TRBV10-3 to TRBJ1-6; 7 nucleotides line up with TRBD1. CDR3 length: 16 amino acids. From germline, CDR1 is ENHRY and CDR2 SYGVKD. The CDR3 bases are TGTGCCAGCAGTTCCGACAGGGCCTATAATAATTCACCCCTCCACTTT. This translates into CASSSDRAYNNSPLHF.

A word on this clonotype: A read error may account for a junction end that differs from germline. The chain uses TRBV10-3 and TRBJ2-6, with 7 bases that match TRBD2. The germline V gene encodes CDR1 ENHRY and CDR2 SYGVKD. The CDR3 is 17 residues long. The CDR3 spells CASSEGPAGYGANVLTF. The CDR3 region has the DNA TGTGCCAGCAGTGAAGGGCCAGCGGGGTATGGGGCCAACGTCCTGACTTTC.

This clonotype occurred a few times. J is TRBJ2-7 and V is TRBV12-5, with D perhaps matching TRBD1 (6 bases). The germline V and J ends were trimmed by 2 bases and 5 bases, with 19 bases remaining between them. The CDR3 totals 16 residues. Germline CDR1 reads LGHNT; CDR2 reads FRNRAP. CDR3 nucleotides: TGTGCTAGTGGTTTGCCAGGACAGTCCACGAGCAACGAGCAGTACTTC. This encodes CASGLPGQSTSNEQYF.

This clonotype occurred many times. The chain employs TRBV19 and TRBJ1-5; D possibly corresponds to TRBD1 (5 bases). The CDR3 has 13 amino acids. V was cut by 4 bases and J by 6 bases, with 10 bases left in between. Germline CDR1 LNHDA, CDR2 SQIVND (reference sequence). The CDR3 bases are TGTGCCAGTAGTAGCCAGGGTACTCAGCCCCAGCATTTT. This gives the protein CASSSQGTQPQHF.

This clonotype was seen ten or more times. This chain uses TRBV7-8 with TRBJ2-5; D remains unclear. CDR3 length: 15 amino acids. CDR1 is SGHVS and CDR2 is FQNEAQ in the germline V gene. Trimming pared 0 bases from V and 3 bases from J, leaving 11 bases between. This CDR3 is CASSLAPRTKETQYF. The CDR3 DNA sequence: TGTGCCAGCAGCTTAGCTCCTCGAACTAAAGAGACCCAGTACTTC.

This sequence joins TRBV6-2 or TRBV6-3 and TRBJ1-2; no definite D call. The V gene's germline CDR1 is MNHEY and CDR2 SVGEGT. This CDR3 contains 12 residues. V was clipped by 5 bases and J by 12 bases, with 16 bases between them. The CDR3 nucleotides are TGTGCCAGCAGTGAGATTACTACCGGCCACACCTTC. Its translation is CASSEITTGHTF.

The V call is TRBV7-8, the J call TRBJ2-3, with D perhaps TRBD2 (6 bases). Trimming left V 5 bases short and J 3 bases short, with 9 bases between. Per germline, CDR1 SGHVS and CDR2 FQNEAQ. CDR3 length: 13 residues. The CDR3 DNA is TGTGCCAGCAGCCCAGGGACTACAGATACGCAGTATTTT. It translates to CASSPGTTDTQYF.

Many counts were recorded for this clonotype. The gene calls are TRBV7-9 and TRBJ2-6, with 7 bases fitting TRBD1. The CDR3 is 17 residues long. The junction had 13 bases not matched to a gene; V was cut back by 11 bases and J by 0 bases. Germline CDR1 and CDR2: SEHNR and FQNEAQ (reference sequence). The CDR3 region has the DNA TGTGCCCACGAACTGACAGGGTGGGACTCTGGGGCCAACGTCCTGACTTTC. Translating it yields CAHELTGWDSGANVLTF.

The chain carries TRBV9 and TRBJ2-7; 7 bases agree with TRBD1. The CDR3 spans 16 residues. The V segment lost 0 bases and the J segment 0 bases; nucleotides outside the gene matches: 6. Germline CDR1 is SGDLS and CDR2 is YYNGEE. The CDR3 sequence is CASSVAPRGYSYEQYF. The CDR3, as DNA: TGTGCCAGCAGCGTAGCTCCCAGGGGGTACTCCTACGAGCAGTACTTC.

The chain joins TRBV7-3 to TRBJ2-6; the D gene is possibly TRBD2 (6 bases). The V gene lost 2 bases and the J gene lost 5 bases, with 10 bases spanning the gap. This CDR3 is 15 amino acids long. Germline V CDR1 and CDR2: SGHTA, FQGTGA. The CDR3 reads CASSLSGGRANVLTF. CDR3 nucleotide sequence: TGTGCCAGCAGCTTATCCGGGGGTCGGGCCAACGTCCTGACTTTC.

V usage is TRBV11-1 and J usage is TRBJ2-3, with 9 positions matching TRBD1. The CDR3 contains 17 residues. J lost 0 bases, V lost 2 bases, and 6 bases had no gene match. CDR1 and CDR2 from the germline V gene are SGHAT and FQDESV (reference sequence). The chain's CDR3 is CASSLPTGGTSTDTQYF. In nucleotides, the CDR3 is TGTGCCAGCAGCTTACCGACAGGGGGGACTAGCACAGATACGCAGTATTTT.

This clonotype showed up just a few times. The germline gene is not matched at one end of the junction; a read error may be the cause. The chain carries TRBV5-1 and TRBJ1-4; D call uncertain. Germline V gives CDR1 SGHRS, CDR2 YFSETQ. The CDR3 is 14 residues long. The CDR3 loop reads CASSLGPSNEKLFF. The DNA for the CDR3 is TGTGCCAGCAGCTTAGGACCGAGTAATGAAAAACTGTTTTTT.

This clonotype was seen more than once but under ten times. The chain links TRBV12-5 to TRBJ1-2; D unresolved. The germline V and J ends were trimmed by 0 bases and 5 bases, with 7 bases remaining between them. The CDR3 is 13 residues long. Germline CDR1 reads LGHNT; CDR2 reads FRNRAP. The CDR3 DNA follows: TGTGCTAGTGGTTTGGTACCGGGATATGGCTACACCTTC. Residues: CASGLVPGYGYTF. Full variable domain (remainder filled in from reference TRBV12-5 and TRBJ1-2): DARVTQTPRHKVTEMGQEVTMRCQPILGHNTVFWYRQTMMQGLELLAYFRNRAPLDDSGMPKDRFSAEMPDATLATLKIQPSEPRDSAVYFCASGLVPGYGYTFGSGTRLTVV.

The chain joins TRBV4-3 to TRBJ1-2, with 8 nucleotides matching TRBD1. In germline, CDR1 is LGHNA, CDR2 YSLEER. The V gene end was trimmed by 1 base and the J gene end by 2 bases; junction bases not matched to a gene: 9. This CDR3 has 17 amino acids. DNA of the CDR3: TGCGCCAGCAGCCAAGCCGACCGACAGGGGATCAACTATGGCTACACCTTC. This codes for CASSQADRQGINYGYTF.

About this clonotype: One end of the junction is discordant with germline, which a read error may explain. The chain uses TRBV6-2 or TRBV6-3 and TRBJ2-7; D not certain. CDR1 is MNHEY and CDR2 is SVGEGT in the germline V gene. This CDR3 is 13 amino acids long. This CDR3 is CASNPSGSYGQYF. In nucleotides, the CDR3 is TGTGCCAGCAACCCCAGTGGGTCCTACGGGCAGTACTTC.

CDR3 loop: CASRTRSYGYTF. CDR3 nucleotide sequence: TGTGCCAGCAGAACCCGGTCTTATGGCTACACCTTC. The chain carries TRBV25-1 and TRBJ1-2; D unresolved. In germline, CDR1 is MGHDK, CDR2 SYGVNS. There are 12 residues in the CDR3. Trimming cost V 6 bases and J 5 bases, with 10 bases left between them.

Worth noting for this clonotype: No conserved phenylalanine or tryptophan ends this CDR3, so it is likely a read error. This chain links TRBV7-8 with TRBJ1-5, with a weak D call TRBD1 (5 bases). Germline-derived CDR1 and CDR2 are SGHVS and FQNEAQ. The V end was cut by 5 bases, the J end by 2 bases, with 16 bases between. This CDR3 has 16 amino acids. The CDR3 region is CASSIGFGAGNQPQHC. The CDR3 DNA reads as TGTGCCAGCAGCATAGGGTTTGGGGCAGGCAATCAGCCCCAGCATTGT.